The rows below give T cell receptor beta chains drawn from one sample of a study of shared clonotypes between healthy human individuals. The repertoire was sequenced with immunoSEQ multiplex PCR; TCRdb's copy has only in-frame clones and lacks some. The table has approximately 710,000 clones, about 90% seen once. The sample taken for sequencing was memory CD8+ T cells from PBMCs. The receptors were sampled from a young man in good health. Some clones in this sample may be carry-over from other donors' samples. The CDR3 runs from the conserved cysteine through the conserved F or W. A D gene is named only where the DNA matches it firmly. A clone size is listed for some rows: how often the clone was seen (once, few, many), or a class if it is expanded.

d_call: TRBD2
clone_size: -
v_call: TRBV5-1
j_call: TRBJ2-3
cdr3_nt: TGCGCCAGCAGCTTTGGCGGGAGGGCCGTAACAGATACGCAGTATTTT
cdr3_aa: CASSFGGRAVTDTQYF

d_call: -
clone_size: -
v_call: TRBV4-2
j_call: TRBJ2-1
cdr3_nt: TGTGCCAGCAGCCCGCGGGACTCCGTAGACTACAATGAGCAGTTCTTC
cdr3_aa: CASSPRDSVDYNEQFF

d_call: TRBD2
clone_size: -
v_call: TRBV19
j_call: TRBJ2-5
cdr3_nt: TGTGCCAGTAGTTTGGGACTAGCGACGCAGACCCAGTACTTC
cdr3_aa: CASSLGLATQTQYF

d_call: -
clone_size: -
v_call: TRBV13
j_call: TRBJ2-1
cdr3_nt: TGTGCCAGCAGCATCGGACCCTCCACCTACAATGAGCAGTTCTTC
cdr3_aa: CASSIGPSTYNEQFF

d_call: -
clone_size: -
v_call: TRBV19
j_call: TRBJ2-1
cdr3_nt: TGTGCCAGTAGTATGCTAGGCAGCACCTACAATGAGCAGTTCTTC
cdr3_aa: CASSMLGSTYNEQFF

d_call: -
clone_size: -
v_call: TRBV28
j_call: TRBJ2-7
cdr3_nt: TGTGCCACCGCCCAGGCAGGAGCCACCTACGAGCAGTACTTC
cdr3_aa: CATAQAGATYEQYF

d_call: -
clone_size: -
v_call: TRBV7-6
j_call: TRBJ2-3
cdr3_nt: TGTGCCAGCAGCTTATATGGCCCTAGCTTTGATACGCAGTATTTT
cdr3_aa: CASSLYGPSFDTQYF

d_call: -
clone_size: -
v_call: TRBV7-3
j_call: TRBJ2-7
cdr3_nt: TGTGCCAGCAGCTTATTCCGGGGCTACGAGCAGTACTTC
cdr3_aa: CASSLFRGYEQYF

d_call: TRBD2
clone_size: -
v_call: TRBV4-1
j_call: TRBJ2-1
cdr3_nt: TGCGCCAGCAGCCAAGAGCCTAGCGGGGGATACAATGAGCAGTTCTTC
cdr3_aa: CASSQEPSGGYNEQFF

d_call: TRBD2
clone_size: -
v_call: TRBV27
j_call: TRBJ2-1
cdr3_nt: TGTGCCAGCAGTTTAGCGGCTAGCGGGACGACTGAGCAGTTCTTC
cdr3_aa: CASSLAASGTTEQFF

d_call: TRBD1
clone_size: -
v_call: TRBV11-2
j_call: TRBJ1-2
cdr3_nt: TGCGCCAGCAGCCAAGATTGGAGGACAGGGACCTATGGCTACACCTTC
cdr3_aa: CASSQDWRTGTYGYTF

d_call: -
clone_size: -
v_call: TRBV27
j_call: TRBJ1-1
cdr3_nt: TGTGCCAGCAGTCCCACCGTTGAGAACACTGAAGCTTTCTTT
cdr3_aa: CASSPTVENTEAFF

d_call: -
clone_size: -
v_call: TRBV2
j_call: TRBJ2-6
cdr3_nt: TGTGCCAGCAGTGATGCCGCAACTGGGGCCAACGTCCTGACTTTC
cdr3_aa: CASSDAATGANVLTF

d_call: -
clone_size: -
v_call: TRBV5-6
j_call: TRBJ2-7
cdr3_nt: TGTGCCAGCAGCTTGCAGCAAGGGGTGTACGAGCAGTACTTC
cdr3_aa: CASSLQQGVYEQYF

d_call: TRBD2
clone_size: -
v_call: TRBV5-4
j_call: TRBJ2-7
cdr3_nt: TGTGCCAGCAGCTTGTCACTAGCGGGAGGCGCGCTTACCTACGAGCAGTACTTC
cdr3_aa: CASSLSLAGGALTYEQYF

d_call: -
clone_size: -
v_call: TRBV28
j_call: TRBJ1-2
cdr3_nt: TGTGCCAGCAGACCAGCGGTGACTTTCTATGGCTACACCTTC
cdr3_aa: CASRPAVTFYGYTF

d_call: TRBD2
clone_size: -
v_call: TRBV7-2
j_call: TRBJ2-1
cdr3_nt: TGTGCCAGCAGCTCCATAGCGGGGATCTCCTACAATGAGCAGTTCTTC
cdr3_aa: CASSSIAGISYNEQFF

d_call: -
clone_size: -
v_call: TRBV7-3
j_call: TRBJ2-2
cdr3_nt: TGTGCCAGCAGCTTAGAGAAGACCGGGGAGCTGTTTTTT
cdr3_aa: CASSLEKTGELFF

d_call: -
clone_size: -
v_call: TRBV14
j_call: TRBJ2-3
cdr3_nt: TGTGCCAGCAGCCTGTTATTCACAGATACGCAGTATTTT
cdr3_aa: CASSLLFTDTQYF

d_call: TRBD1
clone_size: few
v_call: TRBV19
j_call: TRBJ1-1
cdr3_nt: TGTGCCAGTGGAACCGGGACAGGGGCGATGAACACTGAAGCTTTCTTT
cdr3_aa: CASGTGTGAMNTEAFF

d_call: TRBD1
clone_size: -
v_call: TRBV7-9
j_call: TRBJ1-3
cdr3_nt: TGTGCCAGCAGCTCCGGATCTATAGACAGGGGAGATGGAAACACCATATATTTT
cdr3_aa: CASSSGSIDRGDGNTIYF